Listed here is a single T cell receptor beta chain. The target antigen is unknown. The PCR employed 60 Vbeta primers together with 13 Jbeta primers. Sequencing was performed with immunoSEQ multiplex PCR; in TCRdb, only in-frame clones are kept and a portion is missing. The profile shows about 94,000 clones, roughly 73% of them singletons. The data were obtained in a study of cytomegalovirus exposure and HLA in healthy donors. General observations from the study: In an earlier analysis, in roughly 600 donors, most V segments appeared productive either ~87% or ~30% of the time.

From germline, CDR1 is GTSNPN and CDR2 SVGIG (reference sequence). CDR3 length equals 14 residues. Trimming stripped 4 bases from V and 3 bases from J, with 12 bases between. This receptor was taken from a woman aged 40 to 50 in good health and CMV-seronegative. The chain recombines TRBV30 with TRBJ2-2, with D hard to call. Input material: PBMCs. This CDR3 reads CAWNKLRDTGELFF. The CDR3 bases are TGTGCCTGGAACAAGCTCCGGGACACCGGGGAGCTGTTTTTT.